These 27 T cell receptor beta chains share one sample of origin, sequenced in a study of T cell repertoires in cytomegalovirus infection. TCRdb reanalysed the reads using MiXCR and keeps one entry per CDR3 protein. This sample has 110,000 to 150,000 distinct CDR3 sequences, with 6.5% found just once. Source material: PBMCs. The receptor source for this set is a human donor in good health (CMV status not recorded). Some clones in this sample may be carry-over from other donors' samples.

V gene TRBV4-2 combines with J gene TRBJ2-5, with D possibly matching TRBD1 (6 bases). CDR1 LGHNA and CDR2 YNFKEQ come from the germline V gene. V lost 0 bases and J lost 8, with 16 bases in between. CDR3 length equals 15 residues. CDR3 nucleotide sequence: TGTGCCAGCAGCCAAGATAGGACAGCCAAGAGAACCCAGTACTTC. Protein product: CASSQDRTAKRTQYF.

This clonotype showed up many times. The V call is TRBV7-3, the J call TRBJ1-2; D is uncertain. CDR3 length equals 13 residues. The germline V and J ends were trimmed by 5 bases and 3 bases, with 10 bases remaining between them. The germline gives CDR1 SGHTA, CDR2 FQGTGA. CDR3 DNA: TGTGCCAGCAGCGACGACAAAGACTATGGCTACACCTTC. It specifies CASSDDKDYGYTF. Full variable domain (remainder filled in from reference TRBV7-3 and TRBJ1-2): GAGVSQTPSNKVTEKGKYVELRCDPISGHTALYWYRQSLGQGPEFLIYFQGTGAADDSGLPNDRFFAVRPEGSVSTLKIQRTERGDSAVYLCASSDDKDYGYTFGSGTRLTVV.

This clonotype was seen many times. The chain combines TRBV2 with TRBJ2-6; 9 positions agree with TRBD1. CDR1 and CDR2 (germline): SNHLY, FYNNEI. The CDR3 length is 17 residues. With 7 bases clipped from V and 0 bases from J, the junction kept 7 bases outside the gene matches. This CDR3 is CASIRDRASSGANVLTF. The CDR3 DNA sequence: TGTGCCAGCATTAGGGACAGGGCTAGCTCTGGGGCCAACGTCCTGACTTTC.

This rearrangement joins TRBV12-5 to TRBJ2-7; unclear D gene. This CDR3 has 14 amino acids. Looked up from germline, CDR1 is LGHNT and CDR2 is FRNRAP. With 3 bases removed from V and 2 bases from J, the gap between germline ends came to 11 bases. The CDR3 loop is CASGFHGQPYEQYF. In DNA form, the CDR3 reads TGTGCTAGTGGTTTTCACGGGCAACCCTACGAGCAGTACTTC.

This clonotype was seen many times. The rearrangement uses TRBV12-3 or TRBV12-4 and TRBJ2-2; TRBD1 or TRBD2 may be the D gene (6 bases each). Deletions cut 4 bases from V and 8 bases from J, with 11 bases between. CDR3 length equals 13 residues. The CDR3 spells CASSSQGRGELFF. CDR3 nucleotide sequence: TGTGCCAGCAGTTCCCAGGGGAGGGGGGAGCTGTTTTTT.

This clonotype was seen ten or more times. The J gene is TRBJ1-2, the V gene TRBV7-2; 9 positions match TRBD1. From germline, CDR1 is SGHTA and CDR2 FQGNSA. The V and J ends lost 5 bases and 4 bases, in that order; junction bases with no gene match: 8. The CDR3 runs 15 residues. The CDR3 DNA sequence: TGTGCCAGCAGCCCACCTGACAGGGGGGGCTATGGCTACACCTTC. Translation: CASSPPDRGGYGYTF.

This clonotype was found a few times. In nucleotides, the CDR3 is TGCAGTGCTAGAGCCCCAGGGGGCGGCTATGGCTACACCTTC. It specifies CSARAPGGGYGYTF. J is TRBJ1-2 and V is TRBV20-1, with 8 bases lining up with TRBD1. V lost 1 base to trimming and J lost 4 bases; unmatched junction nucleotides: 5. Germline V gives CDR1 DFQATT, CDR2 SNEGSKA (reference sequence). This CDR3 has 14 amino acids.

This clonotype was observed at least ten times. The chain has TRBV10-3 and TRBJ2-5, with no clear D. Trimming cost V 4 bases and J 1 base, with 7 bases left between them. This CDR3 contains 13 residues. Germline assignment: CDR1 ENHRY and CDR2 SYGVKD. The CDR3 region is CAISGSTQETQYF. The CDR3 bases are TGTGCCATCAGTGGGTCAACCCAAGAGACCCAGTACTTC.

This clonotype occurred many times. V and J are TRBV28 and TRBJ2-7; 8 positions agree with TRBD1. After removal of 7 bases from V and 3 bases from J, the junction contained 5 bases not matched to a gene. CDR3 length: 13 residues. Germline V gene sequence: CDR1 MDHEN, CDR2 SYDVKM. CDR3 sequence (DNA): TGTGCCAGCAACAGGGACAGGCTCTACGAGCAGTACTTC. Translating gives CASNRDRLYEQYF. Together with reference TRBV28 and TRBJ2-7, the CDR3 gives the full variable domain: DVKVTQSSRYLVKRTGEKVFLECVQDMDHENMFWYRQDPGLGLRLIYFSYDVKMKEKGDIPEGYSVSREKKERFSLILESASTNQTSMYLCASNRDRLYEQYFGPGTRLTVT.

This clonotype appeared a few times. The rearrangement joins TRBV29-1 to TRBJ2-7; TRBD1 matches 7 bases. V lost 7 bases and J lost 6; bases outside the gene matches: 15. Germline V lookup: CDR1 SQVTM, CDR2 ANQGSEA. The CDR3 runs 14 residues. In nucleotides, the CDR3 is TGCAGCGCGAGGAGACAGGGATTGTTAGGCGAGCAGTACTTC. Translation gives CSARRQGLLGEQYF.

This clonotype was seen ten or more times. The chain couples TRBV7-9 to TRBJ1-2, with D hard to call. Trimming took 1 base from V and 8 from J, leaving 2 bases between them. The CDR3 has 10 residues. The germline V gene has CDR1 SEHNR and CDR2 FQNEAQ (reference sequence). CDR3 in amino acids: CASSLEGYTF. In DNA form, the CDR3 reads TGTGCCAGCAGCTTAGAGGGCTACACCTTC.

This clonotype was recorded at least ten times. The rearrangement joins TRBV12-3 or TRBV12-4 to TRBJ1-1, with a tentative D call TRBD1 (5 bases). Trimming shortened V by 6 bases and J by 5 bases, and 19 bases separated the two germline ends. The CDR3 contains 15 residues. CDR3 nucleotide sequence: TGTGCCAGCAGACCAGATGGGGGTTGGGGGACTGAAGCTTTCTTT. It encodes CASRPDGGWGTEAFF.

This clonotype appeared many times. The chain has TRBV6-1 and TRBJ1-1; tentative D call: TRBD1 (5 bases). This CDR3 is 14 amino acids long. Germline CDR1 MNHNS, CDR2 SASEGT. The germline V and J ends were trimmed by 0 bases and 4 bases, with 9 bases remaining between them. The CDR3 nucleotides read TGTGCCAGCAGTGAAGCTGGGGGGAGCACTGAAGCTTTCTTT. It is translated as CASSEAGGSTEAFF.

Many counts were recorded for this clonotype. CDR3 in DNA: TGTGCCAGCAGTCCAGTGCTAGGGTGGAGTAAAGAAACTGAAGCTTTCTTT. This sequence encodes CASSPVLGWSKETEAFF. The chain couples TRBV11-2 to TRBJ1-1; D not certain. The germline V and J ends were trimmed by 6 bases and 5 bases, with 25 bases remaining between them. The CDR3 is 17 residues long. CDR1 and CDR2 (germline): SGHAT, FQNNGV. Combining the CDR3 with reference TRBV11-2 and TRBJ1-1 gives the whole variable domain EAGVAQSPRYKIIEKRQSVAFWCNPISGHATLYWYQQILGQGPKLLIQFQNNGVVDDSQLPKDRFSAERLKGVDSTLKIQPAKLEDSAVYLCASSPVLGWSKETEAFFGQGTRLTVV.

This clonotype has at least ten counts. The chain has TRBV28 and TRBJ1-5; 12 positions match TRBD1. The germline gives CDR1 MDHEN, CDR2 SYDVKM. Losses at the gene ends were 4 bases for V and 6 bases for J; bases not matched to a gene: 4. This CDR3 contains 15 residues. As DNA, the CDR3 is TGTGCCAGCAGTTGGGGGACAGGGGGCGTTCAGCCCCAGCATTTT. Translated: CASSWGTGGVQPQHF. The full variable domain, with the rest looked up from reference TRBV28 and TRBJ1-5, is DVKVTQSSRYLVKRTGEKVFLECVQDMDHENMFWYRQDPGLGLRLIYFSYDVKMKEKGDIPEGYSVSREKKERFSLILESASTNQTSMYLCASSWGTGGVQPQHFGDGTRLSIL.

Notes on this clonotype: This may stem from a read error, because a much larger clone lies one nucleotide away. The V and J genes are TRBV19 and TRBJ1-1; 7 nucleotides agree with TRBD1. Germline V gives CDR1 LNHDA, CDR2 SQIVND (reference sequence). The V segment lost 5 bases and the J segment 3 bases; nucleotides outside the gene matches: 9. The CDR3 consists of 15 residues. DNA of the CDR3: TGTGCCAGTAGTGCCGGGGCAGGGACAGACACTGAAGCTTTCTTT. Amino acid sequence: CASSAGAGTDTEAFF. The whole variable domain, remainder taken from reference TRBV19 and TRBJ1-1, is DGGITQSPKYLFRKEGQNVTLSCEQNLNHDAMYWYRQDPGQGLRLIYYSQIVNDFQKGDIAEGYSVSREKKESFPLTVTSAQKNPTAFYLCASSAGAGTDTEAFFGQGTRLTVV.

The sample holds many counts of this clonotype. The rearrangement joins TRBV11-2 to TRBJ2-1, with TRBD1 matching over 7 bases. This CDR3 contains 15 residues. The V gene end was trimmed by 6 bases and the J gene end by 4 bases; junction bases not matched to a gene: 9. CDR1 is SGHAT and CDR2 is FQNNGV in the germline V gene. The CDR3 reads CASSQPGQRYNEQFF. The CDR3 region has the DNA TGTGCCAGCAGTCAACCGGGACAGAGATACAATGAGCAGTTCTTC.

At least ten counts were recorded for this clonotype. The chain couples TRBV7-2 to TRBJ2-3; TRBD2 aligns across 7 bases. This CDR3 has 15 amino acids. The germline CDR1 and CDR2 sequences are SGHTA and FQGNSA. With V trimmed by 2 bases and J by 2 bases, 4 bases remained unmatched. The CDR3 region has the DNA TGTGCCAGCAGCTTACGGGGGGTTTCCACAGATACGCAGTATTTT. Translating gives CASSLRGVSTDTQYF.

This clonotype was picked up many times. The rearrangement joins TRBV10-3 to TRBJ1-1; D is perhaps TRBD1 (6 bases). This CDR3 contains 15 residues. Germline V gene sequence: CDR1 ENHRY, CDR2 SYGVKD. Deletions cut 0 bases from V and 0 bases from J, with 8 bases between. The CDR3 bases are TGTGCCATCAGTGAGTCTGGGGGCTTGAACACTGAAGCTTTCTTT. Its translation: CAISESGGLNTEAFF.

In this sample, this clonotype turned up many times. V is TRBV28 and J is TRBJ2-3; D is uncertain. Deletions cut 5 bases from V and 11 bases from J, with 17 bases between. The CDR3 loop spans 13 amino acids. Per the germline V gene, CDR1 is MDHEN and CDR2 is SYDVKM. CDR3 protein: CASSPTLRQRQYF. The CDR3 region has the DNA TGTGCCAGCAGTCCGACCCTCAGGCAGAGGCAGTATTTT.

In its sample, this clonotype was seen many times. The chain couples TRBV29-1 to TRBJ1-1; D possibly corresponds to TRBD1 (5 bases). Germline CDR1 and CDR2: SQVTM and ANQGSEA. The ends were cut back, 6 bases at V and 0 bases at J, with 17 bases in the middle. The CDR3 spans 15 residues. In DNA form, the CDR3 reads TGCAGCGTGGTGGGACGGACGAGCTTGAACACTGAAGCTTTCTTT. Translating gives CSVVGRTSLNTEAFF.

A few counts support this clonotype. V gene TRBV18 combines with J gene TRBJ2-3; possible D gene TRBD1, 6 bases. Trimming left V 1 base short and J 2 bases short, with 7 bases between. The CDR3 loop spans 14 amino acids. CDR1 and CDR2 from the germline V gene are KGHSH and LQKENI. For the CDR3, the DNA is TGTGCCAGCTCACCACGGGGGCACACAGATACGCAGTATTTT. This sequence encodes CASSPRGHTDTQYF.

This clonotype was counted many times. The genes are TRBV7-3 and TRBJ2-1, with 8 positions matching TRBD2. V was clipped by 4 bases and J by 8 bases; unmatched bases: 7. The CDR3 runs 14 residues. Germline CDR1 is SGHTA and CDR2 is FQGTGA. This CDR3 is CASSWAGGPDEQFF. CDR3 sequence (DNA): TGTGCCAGCAGCTGGGCGGGGGGCCCCGATGAGCAGTTCTTC. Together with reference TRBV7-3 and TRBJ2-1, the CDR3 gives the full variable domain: GAGVSQTPSNKVTEKGKYVELRCDPISGHTALYWYRQSLGQGPEFLIYFQGTGAADDSGLPNDRFFAVRPEGSVSTLKIQRTERGDSAVYLCASSWAGGPDEQFFGPGTRLTVL.

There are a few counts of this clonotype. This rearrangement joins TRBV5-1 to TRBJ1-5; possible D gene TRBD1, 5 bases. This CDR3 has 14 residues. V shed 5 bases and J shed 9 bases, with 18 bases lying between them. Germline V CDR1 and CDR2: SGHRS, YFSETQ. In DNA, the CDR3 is TGCGCCAGCAGACAAGGAGGGGAGTCAGGGCCCCAGCATTTT. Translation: CASRQGGESGPQHF.

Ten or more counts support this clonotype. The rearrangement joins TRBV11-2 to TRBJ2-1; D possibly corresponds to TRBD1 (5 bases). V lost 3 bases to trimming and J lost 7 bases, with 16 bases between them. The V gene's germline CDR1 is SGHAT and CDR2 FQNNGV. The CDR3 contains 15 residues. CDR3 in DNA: TGTGCCAGCAGCTTTAGGGGCGTCTCTAAGAATGAGCAGTTCTTC. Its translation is CASSFRGVSKNEQFF. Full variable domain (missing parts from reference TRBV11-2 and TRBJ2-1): EAGVAQSPRYKIIEKRQSVAFWCNPISGHATLYWYQQILGQGPKLLIQFQNNGVVDDSQLPKDRFSAERLKGVDSTLKIQPAKLEDSAVYLCASSFRGVSKNEQFFGPGTRLTVL.

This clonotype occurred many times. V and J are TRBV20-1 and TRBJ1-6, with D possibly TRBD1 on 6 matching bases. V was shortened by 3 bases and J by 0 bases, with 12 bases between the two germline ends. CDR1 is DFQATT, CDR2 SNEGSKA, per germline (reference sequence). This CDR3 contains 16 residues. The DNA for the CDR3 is TGCAGTGCTAGGGCAGGGGTAAACTCCTATAATTCACCCCTCCACTTT. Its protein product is CSARAGVNSYNSPLHF.

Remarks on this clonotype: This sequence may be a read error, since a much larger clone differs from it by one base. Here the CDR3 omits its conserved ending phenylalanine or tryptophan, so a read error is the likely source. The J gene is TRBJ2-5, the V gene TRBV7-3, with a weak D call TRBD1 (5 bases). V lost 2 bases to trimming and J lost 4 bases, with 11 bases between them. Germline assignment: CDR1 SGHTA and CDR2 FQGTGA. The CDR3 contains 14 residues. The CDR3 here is CASSLEGALETQYL. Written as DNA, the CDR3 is TGTGCCAGCAGCTTAGAAGGGGCCTTAGAGACCCAGTACTTA.